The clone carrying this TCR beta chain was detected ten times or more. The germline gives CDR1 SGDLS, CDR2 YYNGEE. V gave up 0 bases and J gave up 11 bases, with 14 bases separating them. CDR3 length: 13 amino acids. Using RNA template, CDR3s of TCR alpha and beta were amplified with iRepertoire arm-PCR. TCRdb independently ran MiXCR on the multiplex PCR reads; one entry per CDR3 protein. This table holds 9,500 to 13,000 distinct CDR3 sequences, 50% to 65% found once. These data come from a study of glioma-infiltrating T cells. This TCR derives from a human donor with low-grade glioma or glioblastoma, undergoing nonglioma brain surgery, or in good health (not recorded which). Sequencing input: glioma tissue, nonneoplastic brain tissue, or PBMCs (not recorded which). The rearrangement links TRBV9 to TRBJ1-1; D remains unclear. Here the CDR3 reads CASSVDGQAGAFF. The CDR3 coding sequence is TGTGCCAGCAGCGTAGATGGGCAGGCGGGGGCTTTCTTT.